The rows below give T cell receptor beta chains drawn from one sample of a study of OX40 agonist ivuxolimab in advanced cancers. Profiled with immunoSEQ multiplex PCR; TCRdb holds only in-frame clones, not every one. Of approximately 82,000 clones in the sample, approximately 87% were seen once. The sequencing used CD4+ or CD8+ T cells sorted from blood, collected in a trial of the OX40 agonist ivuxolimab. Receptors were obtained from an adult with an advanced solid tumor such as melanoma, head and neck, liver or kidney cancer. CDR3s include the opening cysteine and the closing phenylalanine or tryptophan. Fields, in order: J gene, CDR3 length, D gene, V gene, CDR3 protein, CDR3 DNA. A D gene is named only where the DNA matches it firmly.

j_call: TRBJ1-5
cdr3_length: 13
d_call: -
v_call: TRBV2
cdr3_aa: CASSEESRQPQHF
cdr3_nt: TGTGCCAGCAGTGAAGAGTCCCGTCAGCCCCAGCATTTT

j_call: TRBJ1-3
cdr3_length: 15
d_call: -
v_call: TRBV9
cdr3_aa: CASSPAAGSGNTIYF
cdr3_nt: TGTGCCAGCAGCCCTGCAGCGGGATCCGGAAACACCATATATTTT

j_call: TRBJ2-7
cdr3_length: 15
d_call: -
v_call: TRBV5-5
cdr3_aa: CASSLNPGSPYEQYF
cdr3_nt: TGTGCCAGCAGCTTGAACCCAGGTTCCCCCTACGAGCAGTACTTC

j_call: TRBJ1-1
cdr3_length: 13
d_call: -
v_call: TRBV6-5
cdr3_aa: CASSGDRNTEAFF
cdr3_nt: TGTGCCAGCAGTGGCGACCGGAACACTGAAGCTTTCTTT

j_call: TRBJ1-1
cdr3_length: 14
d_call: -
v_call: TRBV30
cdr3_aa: CAWNVGAGNTKAFF
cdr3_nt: TGTGCCTGGAACGTGGGGGCAGGGAATACAAAAGCTTTCTTT

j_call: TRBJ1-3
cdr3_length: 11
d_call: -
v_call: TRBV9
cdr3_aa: CASSVRNTIYF
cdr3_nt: TGTGCCAGCAGCGTCAGAAACACCATATATTTT

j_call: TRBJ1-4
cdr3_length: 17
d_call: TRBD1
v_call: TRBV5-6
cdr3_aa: CASSLWQGDSTNEKLFF
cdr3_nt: TGTGCCAGCAGCTTGTGGCAGGGGGACTCAACTAATGAAAAACTGTTTTTT

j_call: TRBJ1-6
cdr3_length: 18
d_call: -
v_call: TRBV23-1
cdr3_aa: CASSQFNQKGKLSSPLHF
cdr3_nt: TGCGCCAGCAGTCAATTCAATCAGAAGGGGAAATTAAGTTCACCCCTCCACTTT

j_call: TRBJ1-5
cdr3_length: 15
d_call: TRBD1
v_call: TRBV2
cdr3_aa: CASSQQGAAGQPQHF
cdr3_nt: TGTGCCAGCAGTCAACAGGGGGCGGCTGGTCAGCCCCAGCATTTT

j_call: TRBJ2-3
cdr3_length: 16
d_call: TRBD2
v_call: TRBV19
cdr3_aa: CASSVALAAITDTQYF
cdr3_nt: TGTGCCAGTAGTGTCGCACTAGCGGCAATCACAGATACGCAGTATTTT

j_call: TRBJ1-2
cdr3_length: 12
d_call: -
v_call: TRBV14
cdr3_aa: CASSPRSDGYTF
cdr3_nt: TGTGCCAGCAGCCCCCGATCGGATGGCTACACCTTC

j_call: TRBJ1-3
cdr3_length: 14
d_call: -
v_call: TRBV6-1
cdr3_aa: CASNRKISGNTIYF
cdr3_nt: TGTGCCAGCAACAGGAAGATCTCTGGAAACACCATATATTTT

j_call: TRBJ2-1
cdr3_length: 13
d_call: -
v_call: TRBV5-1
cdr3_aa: CASSLVTNNEQFF
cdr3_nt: TGCGCCAGCAGCTTGGTCACGAACAATGAGCAGTTCTTC

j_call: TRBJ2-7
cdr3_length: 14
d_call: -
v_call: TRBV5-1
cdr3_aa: CASSFDRRAYEQYF
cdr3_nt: TGCGCCAGCAGCTTCGACAGGCGTGCCTACGAGCAGTACTTC

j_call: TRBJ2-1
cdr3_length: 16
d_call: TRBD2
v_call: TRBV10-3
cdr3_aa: CAISGFSGGGIGEQFF
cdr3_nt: TGTGCCATCAGTGGGTTTAGCGGGGGGGGAATTGGTGAGCAGTTCTTC

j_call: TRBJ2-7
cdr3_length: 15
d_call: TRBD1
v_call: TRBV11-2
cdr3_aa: CASSLEGTGAYEQYF
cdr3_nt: TGTGCCAGCAGCTTAGAAGGGACAGGGGCCTACGAGCAGTACTTC

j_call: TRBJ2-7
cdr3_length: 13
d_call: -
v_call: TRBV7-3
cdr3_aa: CASSKGAGGEQYF
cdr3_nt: TGTGCCAGCAGCAAAGGAGCCGGTGGCGAGCAGTACTTC

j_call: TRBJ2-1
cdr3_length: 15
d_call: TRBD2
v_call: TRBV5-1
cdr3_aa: CASSLALAGGNEQFF
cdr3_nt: TGCGCCAGCAGCTTGGCCCTAGCGGGGGGGAATGAGCAGTTCTTC

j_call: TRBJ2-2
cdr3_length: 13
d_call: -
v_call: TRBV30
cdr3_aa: CAWSVLYTGELFF
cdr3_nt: TGTGCCTGGAGTGTCCTTTACACCGGGGAGCTGTTTTTT

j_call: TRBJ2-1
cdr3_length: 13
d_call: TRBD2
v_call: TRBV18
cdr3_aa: CASSPSGELQQFF
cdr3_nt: TGTGCCAGCTCACCAAGCGGGGAGCTTCAGCAGTTCTTC

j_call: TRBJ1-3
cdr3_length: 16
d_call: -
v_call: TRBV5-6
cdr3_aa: CASSRPGTEAGNTIYF
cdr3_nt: TGTGCCAGCAGCCGACCCGGGACGGAGGCTGGAAACACCATATATTTT

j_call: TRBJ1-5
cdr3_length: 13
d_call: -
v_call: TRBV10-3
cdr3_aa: CAIGAGVVQPQHF
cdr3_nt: TGTGCCATCGGCGCTGGGGTAGTTCAGCCCCAGCATTTT

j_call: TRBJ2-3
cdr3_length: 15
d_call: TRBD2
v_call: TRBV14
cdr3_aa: CASSQSGAHTDTQYF
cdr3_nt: TGTGCCAGCAGCCAAAGCGGGGCCCACACAGATACGCAGTATTTT

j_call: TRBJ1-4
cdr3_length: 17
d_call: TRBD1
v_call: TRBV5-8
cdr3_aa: CASSEGQAPATNEKLFF
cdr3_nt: TGTGCCAGCAGCGAAGGACAGGCTCCTGCAACTAATGAAAAACTGTTTTTT